A single sample gave rise to the 14 T cell receptor beta chains below, sequenced in a study of blood T cells in healthy people across ages. A second PCR of 7 to 11 cycles used a sample-barcoded 5' primer and a J-beta primer mix. TCRdb processed the 5' RACE reads anew with MiXCR; each CDR3 protein has one entry. The sample has 1.2 million to 1.5 million distinct CDR3 sequences, about 43% seen once; the top ten hold 7.9%. The sequenced sample was blood. The receptors were sampled from a young woman in good health.

This clonotype came up a few times. The chain joins TRBV5-1 to TRBJ2-1, with D unclear. The CDR3 runs to 16 residues. The germline CDR1 and CDR2 sequences are SGHRS and YFSETQ. V was trimmed by 4 bases and J by 1 base, leaving 15 bases between them. CDR3: CASSPDPVGSYNEQFF. CDR3 nucleotides: TGCGCCAGCAGCCCCGATCCGGTGGGATCCTACAATGAGCAGTTCTTC. Supplemented by reference TRBV5-1 and TRBJ2-1, the full variable domain reads KAGVTQTPRYLIKTRGQQVTLSCSPISGHRSVSWYQQTPGQGLQFLFEYFSETQRNKGNFPGRFSGRQFSNSRSEMNVSTLELGDSALYLCASSPDPVGSYNEQFFGPGTRLTVL.

This clonotype occurred a few times. V usage is TRBV7-6 and J usage is TRBJ2-1; the D gene is possibly TRBD1 (5 bases). V lost 2 bases and J 0 bases, leaving 14 bases between the germline ends. Germline CDR1 reads SGHVS; CDR2 reads FNYEAQ. The CDR3 totals 17 residues. CDR3 in DNA: TGTGCCAGCAGCTTATTTTGGGGCGTAAACTCCTACAATGAGCAGTTCTTC. Its protein product is CASSLFWGVNSYNEQFF.

The V call is TRBV12-3 or TRBV12-4, the J call TRBJ2-1; 11 positions agree with TRBD2. The V gene end was trimmed by 7 bases and the J gene end by 5 bases; junction bases not matched to a gene: 7. This CDR3 is built from 15 residues. As DNA, the CDR3 is TGTGCCAGCACCCCGGGACTAGCGGCCAACAATGAGCAGTTCTTC. It translates to CASTPGLAANNEQFF.

DNA of the CDR3: TGTGCCAGCAGCGTAGCGGGTATGGCGGGAGCGGGCGGGGAGCTGTTTTTT. This sequence encodes CASSVAGMAGAGGELFF. The V and J genes are TRBV9 and TRBJ2-2, with 7 bases matching TRBD2. The V and J ends lost 0 bases and 7 bases, in that order; junction bases with no gene match: 12. Germline V CDR1 and CDR2: SGDLS, YYNGEE. CDR3 length equals 17 residues.

This clonotype has just a few counts. The chain's CDR3 is CASSPASEGYGYTF. CDR3 nucleotide sequence: TGTGCCAGCAGCCCTGCTTCAGAGGGCTATGGCTACACCTTC. The V and J genes are TRBV28 and TRBJ1-2; D call uncertain. Germline CDR1 is MDHEN and CDR2 is SYDVKM. The CDR3 extends over 14 amino acids. V lost 6 bases and J lost 4, with 15 bases in between.

This clonotype was counted many times. This chain uses TRBV6-1 with TRBJ2-6; D is unclear. In germline, CDR1 is MNHNS, CDR2 SASEGT. V was pared by 0 bases and J by 4 bases, with 7 bases between. The CDR3 covers 15 residues. CDR3 in amino acids: CASSEAAAGANVLTF. In DNA, the CDR3 is TGTGCCAGCAGTGAAGCTGCGGCGGGGGCCAACGTCCTGACTTTC.

V gene TRBV24-1 combines with J gene TRBJ2-4; tentatively, D is TRBD1 or TRBD2 (5 bases each). The J call may be in error: the DNA end matches TRBJ2-5 better. Germline CDR1 and CDR2: KGHDR and SFDVKD. The CDR3 runs 15 residues. The DNA for the CDR3 is TGTGCCACCAGTGAGGTGGGACCTGCTGGGGAGACCCAGTACTTC. Its protein is CATSEVGPAGETQYF.

This clonotype has more than one count but fewer than ten. The chain is built from TRBV29-1 and TRBJ2-4; D perhaps matches TRBD2 (5 bases). Germline CDR1 SQVTM, CDR2 ANQGSEA. There are 12 residues in the CDR3. Trimming shortened V by 6 bases and J by 1 base, and 7 bases separated the two germline ends. The CDR3 sequence is CSVRGAKNIQYF. CDR3 sequence (DNA): TGCAGCGTACGCGGGGCCAAAAACATTCAGTACTTC.

The chain is built from TRBV27 and TRBJ2-2; D is possibly TRBD1 (5 bases). V lost 0 bases to trimming and J lost 7 bases, with 9 bases between them. Germline V gene lookup returns CDR1 MNHEY and CDR2 SMNVEV (reference sequence). CDR3 length: 14 residues. The CDR3 here is CASSLSAGLGELFF. The CDR3 coding sequence is TGTGCCAGCAGTTTATCGGCAGGGCTCGGGGAGCTGTTTTTT.

This clonotype was picked up many times. The rearrangement links TRBV7-9 to TRBJ2-2; no reliable D call. The CDR3 spans 13 residues. Germline V gives CDR1 SEHNR, CDR2 FQNEAQ (reference sequence). V lost 1 base to trimming and J lost 3 bases, with 3 bases between them. CDR3 residues: CASSLGYTGELFF. As DNA, the CDR3 is TGTGCCAGCAGCTTAGGCTACACCGGGGAGCTGTTTTTT. The variable domain in full, with the rest retrieved from reference TRBV7-9 and TRBJ2-2, is DTGVSQNPRHKITKRGQNVTFRCDPISEHNRLYWYRQTLGQGPEFLTYFQNEAQLEKSRLLSDRFSAERPKGSFSTLEIQRTEQGDSAMYLCASSLGYTGELFFGEGSRLTVL.

V and J are TRBV10-3 and TRBJ2-1; the D gene is possibly TRBD2 (7 bases). The J call is uncertain, as TRBJ2-7 better fits the DNA end. CDR1 is ENHRY, CDR2 SYGVKD, per germline. CDR3 size: 15 residues. CDR3 protein: CAISDTGGGYNEQYF. The CDR3 coding sequence is TGTGCCATCAGTGATACGGGGGGCGGGTACAATGAGCAGTACTTC.

This clonotype has only one observation. The chain joins TRBV29-1 to TRBJ2-1, with 9 nucleotides matching TRBD1. Germline lookup yields CDR1 SQVTM and CDR2 ANQGSEA. Unmatched junction bases numbered 3, after V lost 3 bases and J lost 12 bases. CDR3 length: 11 amino acids. The DNA of the CDR3 is TGCAGCGTTGAGGGACAGGGCCCGCAGTTCTTC. Translation gives CSVEGQGPQFF.

The chain is built from TRBV6-1 and TRBJ2-7; unclear D gene. Germline V gives CDR1 MNHNS, CDR2 SASEGT. The CDR3 covers 12 residues. CDR3 sequence reads: CSTGLPKYEQYF. DNA for the CDR3: TGTTCTACCGGGTTGCCCAAGTACGAGCAGTACTTC.

A remark on this clonotype: The junction shows a germline mismatch at one end, possibly a read error. The genes are TRBV20-1 and TRBJ2-5; unclear D gene. From germline, CDR1 is DFQATT and CDR2 SNEGSKA (reference sequence). This CDR3 has 15 amino acids. CDR3 DNA sequence: TGCGGTGCTAGGAAAAAGGGTAGATTAGAAGAGACCCAGTACTTC. Residues: CGARKKGRLEETQYF.